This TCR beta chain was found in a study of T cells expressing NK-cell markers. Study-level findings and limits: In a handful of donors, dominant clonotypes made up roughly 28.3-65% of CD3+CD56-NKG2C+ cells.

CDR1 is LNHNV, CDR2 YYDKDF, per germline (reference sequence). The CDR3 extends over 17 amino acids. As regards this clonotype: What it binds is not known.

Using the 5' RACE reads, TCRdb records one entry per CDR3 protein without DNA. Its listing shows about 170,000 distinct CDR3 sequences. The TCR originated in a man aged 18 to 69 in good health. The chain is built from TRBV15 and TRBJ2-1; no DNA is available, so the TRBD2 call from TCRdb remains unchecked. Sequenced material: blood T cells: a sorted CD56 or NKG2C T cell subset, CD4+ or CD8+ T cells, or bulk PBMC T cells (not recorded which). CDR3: CATSGGLAGFSYNEQFF. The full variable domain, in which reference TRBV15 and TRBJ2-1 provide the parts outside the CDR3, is DAMVIQNPRYQVTQFGKPVTLSCSQTLNHNVMYWYQQKSSQAPKLLFHYYDKDFNNEADTPDNFQSRRPNTSFCFLDIRSPGLGDTAMYLCATSGGLAGFSYNEQFFGPGTRLTVL.